One and the same sample provided the 21 T cell receptor beta chains below, sequenced in a study of CD4 T cells in relation to SARS-CoV-2 and coronaviruses. Using immunoSEQ multiplex PCR, the repertoire was profiled, and TCRdb retains in-frame clones only, with some absent. The sample records about 12,000 clones, over 65% being singletons. The unexposed donors gave CD4+ T cells in about 2011-2018, prior to COVID-19. The cells were cultured for 10 days before CD4+ T cells were isolated. No antigen has been assigned to these receptors. Sequencing was done on a sample of CD4+ T cells from PBMCs, cultured in vitro. The receptors were gathered from a human donor in good health.

A few counts support this clone. This rearrangement joins TRBV30 to TRBJ1-1; D gene unclear. This CDR3 region has 13 residues. Trimming cost V 0 bases and J 10 bases, with 15 bases left between them. Germline CDR1 reads GTSNPN; CDR2 reads SVGIG (reference sequence). CDR3 nucleotides: TGTGCCTGGAGTGTTGATGACCGTCGGGGAGCTTTCTTT. The encoded protein is CAWSVDDRRGAFF.

V and J are TRBV6-4 and TRBJ1-1; D is perhaps TRBD1 (5 bases). In germline, CDR1 is MRHNA, CDR2 SNTAGT. The V gene lost 6 bases and the J gene lost 1 base, with 15 bases spanning the gap. The CDR3 is made up of 15 amino acids. The CDR3 coding sequence is TGTGCCAGCAGAGCCCGGGGCGCGGGGAACACTGAAGCTTTCTTT. The encoded protein is CASRARGAGNTEAFF.

This clone was seen a handful of times. This rearrangement joins TRBV10-3 to TRBJ2-1, with unresolved D. CDR3 size: 12 residues. V shed 4 bases and J shed 4 bases, with 5 bases lying between them. Looked up from germline, CDR1 is ENHRY and CDR2 is SYGVKD. DNA of the CDR3: TGTGCCATCAGTGGGCCTTACAATGAGCAGTTCTTC. Amino acid sequence: CAISGPYNEQFF.

This clone was seen once. The rearrangement uses TRBV24-1 and TRBJ1-2, with 8 bases that match TRBD1. V dropped 3 bases and J dropped 4; count of bases not matched to a gene: 3. Per the germline V gene, CDR1 is KGHDR and CDR2 is SFDVKD. The length of the CDR3 is 14 residues. CDR3 sequence reads: CATSDRTGSYGYTF. CDR3 nucleotides: TGTGCCACCAGTGATCGGACAGGGAGCTATGGCTACACCTTC.

This chain links TRBV19 with TRBJ2-5; unclear D gene. Trimming pared 4 bases from V and 4 bases from J, leaving 7 bases between. Germline V gene sequence: CDR1 LNHDA, CDR2 SQIVND (reference sequence). The CDR3 runs to 12 residues. The CDR3 sequence is CASSNGRETQYF. Here the CDR3 DNA reads TGTGCCAGTAGTAACGGCCGAGAGACCCAGTACTTC.

In the case of this clone: At one end, the junction sequence differs from germline, possibly due to a read error. J is TRBJ1-5 and V is TRBV19, with D possibly being TRBD1 (5 bases). This CDR3 contains 12 residues. In germline, CDR1 is LNHDA, CDR2 SQIVND (reference sequence). The CDR3 loop is CASSMAGQPQHF. CDR3 nucleotides: TGTGCCAGCAGTATGGCAGGGCAGCCCCAGCATTTT.

A few counts support this clone. The chain links TRBV28 to TRBJ2-7; TRBD1 agrees at 8 bases. Germline V gene data show CDR1 as MDHEN and CDR2 as SYDVKM. V trimming: 6 bases; J trimming: 6 bases; junction bases outside the gene matches: 13. There are 15 residues in the CDR3. The CDR3 sequence: CASSWAGTGETEQYF. The CDR3, as DNA: TGTGCCAGCAGCTGGGCCGGGACAGGTGAAACCGAGCAGTACTTC. The whole variable domain, filled in from reference TRBV28 and TRBJ2-7, reads DVKVTQSSRYLVKRTGEKVFLECVQDMDHENMFWYRQDPGLGLRLIYFSYDVKMKEKGDIPEGYSVSREKKERFSLILESASTNQTSMYLCASSWAGTGETEQYFGPGTRLTVT.

The J gene is TRBJ2-5, the V gene TRBV3-1 (or the pseudogene TRBV3-2); D is perhaps TRBD1 or TRBD2 (5 bases each). Trimming cost V 0 bases and J 5 bases, with 25 bases left between them. This CDR3 has 19 residues. The germline CDR1 and CDR2 sequences are LGHDT and YNNKEL (reference sequence). This chain's CDR3 is CASSQDRGETVNSGETQYF. In nucleotides, the CDR3 is TGTGCCAGCAGCCAAGATCGAGGGGAAACGGTCAATTCTGGGGAGACCCAGTACTTC.

The CDR3 protein is CASSQVRPAGNSPLHF. The CDR3 DNA sequence: TGTGCCAGCAGCCAAGTGCGCCCAGCAGGGAATTCACCCCTCCACTTT. The chain employs TRBV3-1 (or the pseudogene TRBV3-2) and TRBJ1-6; D is perhaps TRBD1 (5 bases). Looked up from germline, CDR1 is LGHDT and CDR2 is YNNKEL (reference sequence). V lost 1 base and J 7 bases, leaving 14 bases between the germline ends. The CDR3 loop spans 16 amino acids.

The chain combines TRBV28 with TRBJ2-7; no clear D gene. Germline lookup yields CDR1 MDHEN and CDR2 SYDVKM. The V gene lost 2 bases and the J gene lost 1 base, with 6 bases spanning the gap. This CDR3 has 13 residues. CDR3 sequence reads: CASSLMGSYEQYF. The CDR3 DNA reads TGTGCCAGCAGTTTAATGGGATCCTACGAGCAGTACTTC. Looking up the rest from reference TRBV28 and TRBJ2-7 gives the full variable domain: DVKVTQSSRYLVKRTGEKVFLECVQDMDHENMFWYRQDPGLGLRLIYFSYDVKMKEKGDIPEGYSVSREKKERFSLILESASTNQTSMYLCASSLMGSYEQYFGPGTRLTVT.

The chain uses TRBV19 and TRBJ1-5; D is undetermined. CDR1 is LNHDA and CDR2 is SQIVND in the germline V gene (reference sequence). V lost 9 bases and J 0 bases, leaving 21 bases between the germline ends. The CDR3 covers 17 residues. The CDR3 DNA reads TGTGCCAGCAGTCCTGATGGCAGCAAATATAGCAATCAGCCCCAGCATTTT. As protein: CASSPDGSKYSNQPQHF.

There are a few counts of this clone. V usage is TRBV10-3 and J usage is TRBJ1-1, with a weak D call TRBD1 (6 bases). Between the trimmed V and J ends, which lost 6 bases and 0 bases, there was a span of 17 bases. CDR3 size: 16 residues. Germline assignment: CDR1 ENHRY and CDR2 SYGVKD. The CDR3 protein is CAIRSGEGIMNTEAFF. The DNA of the CDR3 is TGTGCCATCAGGTCAGGGGAAGGGATAATGAACACTGAAGCTTTCTTT.

The chain employs TRBV18 and TRBJ2-2; the match to TRBD1 covers 8 bases. V gave up 5 bases and J gave up 1 base; unmatched junction bases: 6. Germline V CDR1 and CDR2: KGHSH, LQKENI. This CDR3 region has 16 residues. In DNA, the CDR3 is TGTGCCAGCTCATCAAGAGGACAGGGGAACACCGGGGAGCTGTTTTTT. Translation: CASSSRGQGNTGELFF. The full variable domain, in which reference TRBV18 and TRBJ2-2 provide the parts outside the CDR3, is NAGVMQNPRHLVRRRGQEARLRCSPMKGHSHVYWYRQLPEEGLKFMVYLQKENIIDESGMPKERFSAEFPKEGPSILRIQQVVRGDSAAYFCASSSRGQGNTGELFFGEGSRLTVL.

The V and J genes are TRBV2 and TRBJ1-1; maybe TRBD1 (6 bases). V lost 6 bases and J 4 bases, leaving 27 bases between the germline ends. The CDR3 consists of 18 residues. In germline, CDR1 is SNHLY, CDR2 FYNNEI. The CDR3 DNA is TGTGCCAGCAGCTTCGCCGTTGACAACAGGGATCTCGTCACTGAAGCTTTCTTT. Encoded protein: CASSFAVDNRDLVTEAFF.

This chain uses TRBV3-1 (or the pseudogene TRBV3-2) with TRBJ2-7; 14 bases are a match to TRBD2. The trim removed 4 bases at V and 4 bases at J, leaving 3 bases unmatched. CDR1 is LGHDT, CDR2 YNNKEL, per germline (reference sequence). This CDR3 comprises 15 residues. For the CDR3, the DNA is TGTGCCAGCAGCCGGGGACTAGCGGGAGCATACGAGCAGTACTTC. It is translated as CASSRGLAGAYEQYF.

Here the CDR3 reads CASSLDRGLDGYTF. The CDR3 nucleotides are TGTGCCAGCTCACTCGACAGGGGGCTCGATGGCTACACCTTC. The chain carries TRBV18 and TRBJ1-2, with 10 bases that match TRBD1. The germline gives CDR1 KGHSH, CDR2 LQKENI. The V and J ends lost 4 bases and 6 bases, in that order; junction bases with no gene match: 5. This CDR3 is built from 14 residues.

The rearrangement joins TRBV21-1 to TRBJ2-1; TRBD1 is the table's D call and was not checked against the DNA. TRBV21-1 is designated a pseudogene. The CDR3 has 15 residues. The CDR3 protein is CASSIYRGLHNEQFF. The DNA for the CDR3 is TGTGCCAGCAGCATCTACAGGGGCCTTCATAATGAGCAGTTCTTC.

Here the CDR3 reads CASSAGTSVDEQFF. CDR3 nucleotides: TGTGCCAGCAGCGCCGGGACATCAGTGGATGAGCAGTTCTTC. The chain couples TRBV6-4 to TRBJ2-1; possible D gene TRBD1, 6 bases. Germline-derived CDR1 and CDR2 are MRHNA and SNTAGT. V gave up 6 bases and J gave up 8 bases, with 17 bases separating them. There are 14 residues in the CDR3.

The V call is TRBV5-6, the J call TRBJ2-7; weak D call: TRBD2 (6 bases). V lost 4 bases and J lost 0, with 14 bases in between. Germline CDR1 reads SGHDT; CDR2 reads YYEEEE. The CDR3 is made up of 15 amino acids. In DNA, the CDR3 is TGTGCCAGCAGCCCAGGGACTGTGAGCTCCTACGAGCAGTACTTC. This gives the protein CASSPGTVSSYEQYF.

The chain uses TRBV5-4 and TRBJ2-7, with D perhaps matching TRBD2 (6 bases). CDR3 length: 14 amino acids. Trimming shortened V by 4 bases and J by 3 bases, and 14 bases separated the two germline ends. The germline V gene encodes CDR1 SGHNT and CDR2 YYREEE (reference sequence). CDR3 residues: CASSRDRGNYEQYF. CDR3 bases: TGTGCCAGCAGCCGGGACCGGGGGAACTACGAGCAGTACTTC.

V usage is TRBV28 and J usage is TRBJ2-3; the D gene is possibly TRBD2 (5 bases). CDR1 and CDR2 from the germline V gene are MDHEN and SYDVKM. This CDR3 has 12 amino acids. Between the trimmed V and J ends, which lost 9 bases and 3 bases, there was a span of 10 bases. CDR3 coding DNA: TGTGCCAGTGGGGTAGCGACAGATACGCAGTATTTT. Its translation is CASGVATDTQYF.